This T cell receptor (beta chain) was profiled in a study of OX40 agonist ivuxolimab in advanced cancers. As for the study in general: Patients assigned to dose escalation were diagnosed with hepatocellular carcinoma, melanoma, renal cell or head and neck cancer. A history of anti-PD-1, anti-PD-L1 or anti-CTLA-4 therapy was acceptable, and 40% had some. General study findings and limits: Patients who responded partially at 0.1-3.0 mg/kg showed clonal expansion ranking among the lowest.

Germline CDR1 KGHSH, CDR2 LQKENI. The CDR3 loop spans 14 amino acids. The junction had 7 bases not matched to a gene; V was cut back by 4 bases and J by 8 bases. A remark on this clone: Its specificity is not known.

Assay: immunoSEQ multiplex PCR; the TCRdb copy retains only in-frame clones and omits some. The data contain around 60,000 clones, about nine tenths of them seen just once; the ten biggest clones take up roughly 0.67%. The specimen comprised CD4+ or CD8+ T cells sorted from blood, sampled in a trial of the OX40 agonist ivuxolimab. This clonotype was sampled from an adult with an advanced solid tumor such as melanoma, head and neck, liver or kidney cancer. The rearrangement links TRBV18 to TRBJ1-2; TRBD1 matches at 10 bases. The CDR3 nucleotides read TGTGCCAGCTCACTCCTGGACAGGGGGGGCGGCTACACCTTC. Encoded protein: CASSLLDRGGGYTF.